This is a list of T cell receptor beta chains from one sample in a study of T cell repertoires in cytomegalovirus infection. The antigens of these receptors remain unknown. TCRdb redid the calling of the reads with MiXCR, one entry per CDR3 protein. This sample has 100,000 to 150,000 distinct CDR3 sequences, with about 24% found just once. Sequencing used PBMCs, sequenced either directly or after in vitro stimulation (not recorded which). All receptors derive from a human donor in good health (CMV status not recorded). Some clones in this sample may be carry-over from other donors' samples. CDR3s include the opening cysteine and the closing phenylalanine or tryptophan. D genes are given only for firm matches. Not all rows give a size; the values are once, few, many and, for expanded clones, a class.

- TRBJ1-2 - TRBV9 TGTGCCAGCAGAGAATCTCGGGGGGACTATGGCTACACCTTC CASRESRGDYGYTF
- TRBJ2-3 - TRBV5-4 TGTGCCAGCAGCGACCCCCGGGGGTTCACAGATACGCAGTATTTT CASSDPRGFTDTQYF
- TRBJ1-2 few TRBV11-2 TGTGCCAGCAGCTTAGATCGAAGGGCCGGGGGCTACACCTTC CASSLDRRAGGYTF
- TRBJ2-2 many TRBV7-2 TGTGCCAGCAGCTTAGTTCTCGGGGAGCTGTTTTTT CASSLVLGELFF
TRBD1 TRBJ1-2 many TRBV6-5 TGTGCCAGCAGTCAGGGGGCTTGGGGCTACACCTTC CASSQGAWGYTF
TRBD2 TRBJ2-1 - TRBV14 TGTGCCAGCAGCCAGACTCCGGGACTAGCGGTCGATGAGCAGTTCTTC CASSQTPGLAVDEQFF
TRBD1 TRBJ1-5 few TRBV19 TGTGCCAGTAGACTAACAGGGGTTAATAGCAATCAGCCCCAGCATTTT CASRLTGVNSNQPQHF
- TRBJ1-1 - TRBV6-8 TGTGCCAGCAGTTACCCCGAGATCCAGATCCCTGAGGGAGCTTTCTTT CASSYPEIQIPEGAFF
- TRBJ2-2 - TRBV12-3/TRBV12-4 TGTGCCAGCAGTTGGGAGGGAATCCGGGACAGAGTCACCGGGGAGCTGTTTTTT CASSWEGIRDRVTGELFF
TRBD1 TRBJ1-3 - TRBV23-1 TGCGCCAGCTGGCACCGGGACAGGCCTCCGGCCTTTAGAAACACCATATATTTT CASWHRDRPPAFRNTIYF
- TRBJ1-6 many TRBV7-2 TGTGCCAGCAGCTTACTAGGGGGCTATAATTCACCCCTCCACTTT CASSLLGGYNSPLHF
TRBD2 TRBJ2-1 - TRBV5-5 TGTGCCAGCAGGGGACTAGCGGGGCCGGACGTCAATGAGCAGTTCTTC CASRGLAGPDVNEQFF
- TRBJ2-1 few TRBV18 TGTGCCAGCTCACCGGGGACGTTGATCAATGAGCAGTTCTTC CASSPGTLINEQFF
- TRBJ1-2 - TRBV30 TGTGCCTGGAGCTCGGGAGGGAGTAGAGGGAACTATGGCTACACCTTC CAWSSGGSRGNYGYTF
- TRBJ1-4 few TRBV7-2 TGTGCCAGTCGGCCAGGGATTTCTAATGAAAAACTGTTTTTT CASRPGISNEKLFF
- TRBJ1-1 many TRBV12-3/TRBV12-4 TGTGCCAGCAGTTTAGTGGGAGGAGAAGCTGAAGCTTTCTTT CASSLVGGEAEAFF
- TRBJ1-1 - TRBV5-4 TGTGCCAGCGGCCTCTCGATGGCGAACACTGAAGCTTTCTTT CASGLSMANTEAFF
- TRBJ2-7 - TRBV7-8 TGTGCCAGCAGCCCCCCTGGACAGTCCTACGAGCAGTACTTC CASSPPGQSYEQYF
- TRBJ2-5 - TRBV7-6 TGTGCCAGCAGCTTAGCTTACAGAGAAGAGACCCAGTACTTC CASSLAYREETQYF
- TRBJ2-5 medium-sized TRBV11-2 TGTGCCAGCAGCTTAGCCCAAGAGACCCAGTACTTC CASSLAQETQYF
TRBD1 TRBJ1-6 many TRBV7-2 TGTGCCAGCAGCCCGACAGGGGTATCGAGATCACCCCTCCACTTT CASSPTGVSRSPLHF
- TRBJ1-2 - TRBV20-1 TGCAGTGCTAGTATTCTCTATGGCTACACCTTC CSASILYGYTF
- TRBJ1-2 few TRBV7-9 TGTGCCAGCAGGGGTCGGGGATTTAACTATGGCTACACCTTC CASRGRGFNYGYTF
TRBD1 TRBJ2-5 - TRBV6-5 TGTGCCAGCAGTAACCTACAGGGGGTCTGGGAGACCCAGTACTTC CASSNLQGVWETQYF
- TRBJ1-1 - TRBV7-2 TGTGCCAGCAGACCACAGGGAGGGCGAGGGACTGAAGCTTTCTTT CASRPQGGRGTEAFF
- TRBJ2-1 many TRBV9 TGTGCCAGCAGCCACGGTAGCTCCCACCCCAATGAGCAGTTCTTC CASSHGSSHPNEQFF
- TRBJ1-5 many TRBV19 TGTGCCAGTAGTATTACGGCAGTTGATCAGCCCCAGCATTTT CASSITAVDQPQHF